This T cell receptor beta chain was recorded in a study of beta chain features in type 1 diabetes. For the study at large: The patient and healthy donor groups were comparable for age, gender and cell yields. Findings of the study overall: Type 1 diabetes patients had TCRB CDR3s that were shorter (moderately but significantly so) in all four CD4+ subsets.

Sorting of CD4+ naive, central memory, regulatory and stem cell-like memory cells was performed via CD45RO/CCR7/CD25/CD127/CD95/CD27. About this clone: Its cognate antigen is unknown.

Every bit of the isolated RNA underwent reverse transcription, so sequencing read expressed TCRB transcripts. Only in-frame clones appear in the TCRdb table, and some are missing; sequencing was by immunoSEQ multiplex PCR. This sample yields roughly 730,000 clones, of which around an eighth are seen a single time; approximately 0.022% belongs to the top ten. Germline V lookup: CDR1 SGHTA, CDR2 FQGTGA. V was pared by 1 base and J by 6 bases, with 16 bases between. CDR3 size: 16 residues. The sequenced sample was naive CD4+ T cells from blood. This receptor was taken from a man aged 18 to 29 with type 1 diabetes. The rearrangement uses TRBV7-3 and TRBJ2-1, with a possible D match to TRBD2 (6 bases). The CDR3 protein is CASSLRASELSNEQFF. CDR3 coding DNA: TGTGCCAGCAGCTTAAGGGCTAGCGAACTATCCAATGAGCAGTTCTTC.